Listed below are T cell receptor beta chains from one sample, sequenced in a study of blood T cell repertoires in COVID-19. Method: immunoSEQ multiplex PCR; TCRdb's copy keeps in-frame clones and lacks some. The sample includes about 97,000 clones, 85% to 90% of them seen just once. Sequenced material: peripheral blood. The receptors shown here come from a human donor in a cohort sampled during active COVID-19. The conserved cysteine and the conserved F or W are not part of the CDR3 here. The order of the fields is CDR3 protein, clone size, V gene. Clone size is stated in some rows and not others, as once, few, many or a class when expanded.

CDR3: ASSSRLAGGPGDTQY
size: -
V: TRBV28

CDR3: ASSSPSGLAGQETQY
size: -
V: TRBV28

CDR3: ASSPDKYYEQY
size: -
V: TRBV6-5

CDR3: ASSASPTTGLNTEAF
size: -
V: TRBV6-1

CDR3: ASSLPGDYGYT
size: -
V: TRBV6-5

CDR3: SVDRGEMDTQY
size: -
V: TRBV29-1

CDR3: ASSPTLLSGRSDTQY
size: -
V: TRBV18

CDR3: ASSWTHRVENTEAF
size: -
V: TRBV21-1

CDR3: ASSQEAARYEQY
size: few
V: TRBV14

CDR3: ASSSNAGTSGTQQF
size: -
V: TRBV7-6

CDR3: ASRPTGGREYGYT
size: -
V: TRBV6-5

CDR3: ASSLEGGWTEAF
size: -
V: TRBV5-4

CDR3: ASSLDASGSYTGELF
size: -
V: TRBV5-1

CDR3: ASSSPKGQGYGYT
size: once
V: TRBV6-5

CDR3: ASSLVIGPGDTEAF
size: -
V: TRBV7-9

CDR3: AWSVDFYGYT
size: -
V: TRBV30

CDR3: ASSLRQGLERYT
size: once
V: TRBV5-1

CDR3: ASSLTGGTEAF
size: -
V: TRBV2

CDR3: ASSVGALAGQETQY
size: -
V: TRBV9

CDR3: ASSPESRGSYGYT
size: -
V: TRBV18

CDR3: ASSFLVRGRDKTQY
size: -
V: TRBV28

CDR3: ASSNRVLYYGYT
size: -
V: TRBV7-2

CDR3: ASWTGPSGNTIY
size: -
V: TRBV19

CDR3: ASSERLAYYNEQF
size: -
V: TRBV6-1

CDR3: ASSLAAGGNEKLF
size: -
V: TRBV7-9

CDR3: ASRRGLSTEAF
size: -
V: TRBV6-5

CDR3: ASSLTAGGRPSSYNEQF
size: -
V: TRBV7-9

CDR3: ASSPGPQWDIQY
size: -
V: TRBV18

CDR3: ASSAEPGTEAF
size: -
V: TRBV6-4

CDR3: SVATTGRGTYEQY
size: -
V: TRBV29-1

CDR3: ASSVVDGDTEAF
size: -
V: TRBV9

CDR3: ASSQVMTGQF
size: -
V: TRBV3-1/TRBV3-2

CDR3: ATSRDRGSHYEQY
size: once
V: TRBV15

CDR3: ASSYTREGRETQY
size: -
V: TRBV5-1

CDR3: ASSPLSVNTEAF
size: few
V: TRBV3-1/TRBV3-2

CDR3: ASSVHSIGDTQY
size: -
V: TRBV10-1

CDR3: ASWASGGPSHNEQF
size: -
V: TRBV3-1/TRBV3-2

CDR3: ASSTQGANQPQH
size: -
V: TRBV28

CDR3: ASSPPGSAYGYT
size: -
V: TRBV18

CDR3: ASNPSRKIAVSTDTQY
size: once
V: TRBV5-5

CDR3: ASSLPPGTSGKGGQETQY
size: -
V: TRBV28

CDR3: ASSPTGRGNQPQH
size: -
V: TRBV6-2/TRBV6-3

CDR3: ASSLAESVTGGIDGYT
size: -
V: TRBV7-9

CDR3: ASSYFGQQETQY
size: -
V: TRBV6-5

CDR3: SAPAGSTQY
size: -
V: TRBV20-1

CDR3: ASSYQAVNEKLF
size: -
V: TRBV6-5

CDR3: ASSSPYGYT
size: once
V: TRBV28

CDR3: ASSSYQGNEQF
size: -
V: TRBV12-3/TRBV12-4

CDR3: ASSTAGGPYEQY
size: -
V: TRBV11-2

CDR3: ASSVGVGGYNEQF
size: -
V: TRBV9

CDR3: ASSLAPSGTYEQY
size: -
V: TRBV7-2

CDR3: ASSITGISTDTQY
size: -
V: TRBV19

CDR3: ASSSGTGFYEQY
size: -
V: TRBV19